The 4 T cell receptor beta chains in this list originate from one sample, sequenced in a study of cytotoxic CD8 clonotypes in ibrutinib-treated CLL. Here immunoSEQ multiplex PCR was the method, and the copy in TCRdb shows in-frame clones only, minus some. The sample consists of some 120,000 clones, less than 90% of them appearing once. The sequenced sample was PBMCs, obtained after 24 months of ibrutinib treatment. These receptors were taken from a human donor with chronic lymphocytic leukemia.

This CDR3 reads CASSFDVSGVAYGYTF. CDR3 nucleotides: TGTGCCAGCAGCTTCGACGTGTCCGGGGTGGCCTATGGCTACACCTTC. The chain is built from TRBV7-9 and TRBJ1-2; D not certain. The V gene's germline CDR1 is SEHNR and CDR2 FQNEAQ (reference sequence). V was shortened by 3 bases and J by 4 bases, with 18 bases between the two germline ends. The CDR3 covers 16 residues. Filled out from reference TRBV7-9 and TRBJ1-2, the complete variable domain reads DTGVSQNPRHKITKRGQNVTFRCDPISEHNRLYWYRQTLGQGPEFLTYFQNEAQLEKSRLLSDRFSAERPKGSFSTLEIQRTEQGDSAMYLCASSFDVSGVAYGYTFGSGTRLTVV.

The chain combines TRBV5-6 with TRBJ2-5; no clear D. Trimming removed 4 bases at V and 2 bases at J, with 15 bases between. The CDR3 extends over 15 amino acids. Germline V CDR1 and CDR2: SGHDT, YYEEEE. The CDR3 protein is CASSPPDRVQETQYF. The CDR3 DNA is TGTGCCAGCAGCCCCCCAGACCGTGTACAAGAGACCCAGTACTTC.

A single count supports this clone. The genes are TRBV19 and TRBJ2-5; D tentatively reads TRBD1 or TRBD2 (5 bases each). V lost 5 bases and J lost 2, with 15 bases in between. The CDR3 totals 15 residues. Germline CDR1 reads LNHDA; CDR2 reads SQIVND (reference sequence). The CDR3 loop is CASSLNPGPQETQYF. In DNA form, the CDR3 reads TGTGCCAGTAGTCTCAACCCGGGGCCTCAAGAGACCCAGTACTTC.

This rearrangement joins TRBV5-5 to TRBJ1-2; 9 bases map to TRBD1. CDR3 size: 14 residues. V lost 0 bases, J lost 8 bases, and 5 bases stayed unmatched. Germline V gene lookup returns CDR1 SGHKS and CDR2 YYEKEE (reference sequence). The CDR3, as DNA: TGTGCCAGCAGCTTGGGACAGGGGGTTAGGGGCTACACCTTC. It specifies CASSLGQGVRGYTF.